The clone carrying this T cell receptor beta chain was recorded a few times. The antigen remains unidentified. Amplification of TCR beta CDR3 regions used RNA as the template. An initial round of RT-PCR targeting the TCR CDR3 relied on the HTBI primer set. Each CDR3 protein gets one entry after TCRdb re-called the multiplex PCR reads with MiXCR. The sample contains about 600,000 distinct CDR3 sequences, roughly 16% of which appear only once. These data originate in a study of T cells in Graves' hyperthyroidism and ophthalmopathy. Study background: Peripheral blood was secured at the point of initial diagnosis, before any treatment. Study-wide results and caveats: A median around 6.8 months before onset, the model predicted ophthalmopathy.

The length of the CDR3 is 18 residues. V shed 6 bases, J shed 7 bases, and the junction held 17 bases outside the gene matches. The rearrangement links TRBV12-3 or TRBV12-4 to TRBJ2-1, with 11 bases lining up with TRBD2. What was sequenced was blood. This TCR derives from a woman between 35 and 50 years old with Graves' ophthalmopathy. The CDR3 spells CASSRTEGPSGRKNEQFF. The CDR3 bases are TGTGCCAGCAGCCGCACGGAAGGGCCTAGCGGGAGGAAAAATGAGCAGTTCTTC.